The 26 T cell receptor beta chains listed next were all sequenced from one sample in a study of blood T cells in healthy people across ages. A second PCR, run for about 7 to 11 cycles, used a sample-barcoded 5' primer plus a J-beta primer mix. TCRdb passed the 5' RACE reads through MiXCR, listing each CDR3 protein once. The data contain 250,000 to 300,000 distinct CDR3 sequences, around 27% of them seen just once; the ten biggest clones take up 29%. Sequencing was carried out using blood. Every receptor here comes from a woman in her seventies in good health.

The CDR3 DNA follows: TGTGCCAGCAGTTACTCAGTGATCTCTGGAAACACCATATATTTT. This sequence encodes CASSYSVISGNTIYF. The chain is built from TRBV6-5 and TRBJ1-3, with D unclear. Looked up from germline, CDR1 is MNHEY and CDR2 is SVGAGI. This CDR3 spans 15 amino acids. V lost 0 bases to trimming and J lost 0 bases, with 6 bases between them.

The V gene is TRBV7-9, the J gene TRBJ2-2; D is unclear. V was clipped by 4 bases and J by 2 bases, with 5 bases between them. The CDR3 extends over 13 amino acids. Germline V lookup: CDR1 SEHNR, CDR2 FQNEAQ (reference sequence). CDR3 loop: CASSSINTGELFF. Written as DNA, the CDR3 is TGTGCCAGCAGCTCCATTAACACCGGGGAGCTGTTTTTT.

The chain links TRBV20-1 to TRBJ2-7, with 7 positions matching TRBD2. V was pared by 6 bases and J by 3 bases, with 14 bases of the junction left unmatched. Looked up from germline, CDR1 is DFQATT and CDR2 is SNEGSKA (reference sequence). The CDR3 is 15 amino acids. CDR3 protein: CSASHSGRSLYEQYF. DNA of the CDR3: TGCAGTGCAAGCCATTCCGGGAGGTCCCTCTACGAGCAGTACTTC.

This clonotype showed up just once. CDR3 region: CASSRTGASTDTQYF. CDR3 DNA sequence: TGTGCCAGCAGTCGAACGGGGGCTAGCACAGATACGCAGTATTTT. J is TRBJ2-3 and V is TRBV2; the D gene could be TRBD1 or TRBD2 (6 bases each). This CDR3 contains 15 residues. Trimming cost V 5 bases and J 0 bases, with 12 bases left between them. Germline CDR1 and CDR2: SNHLY and FYNNEI.

This clonotype was recorded many times. The J gene is TRBJ2-1, the V gene TRBV12-5, with D possibly TRBD2 on 6 matching bases. Trimming took 1 base from V and 4 from J, leaving 8 bases between them. Per the germline V gene, CDR1 is LGHNT and CDR2 is FRNRAP. The CDR3 contains 14 residues. Written as DNA, the CDR3 is TGTGCTAGTGGTTTGGGGACTACTTACAATGAGCAGTTCTTC. Encoded protein: CASGLGTTYNEQFF.

V is TRBV20-1 and J is TRBJ2-5, with D perhaps matching TRBD1 or TRBD2 (5 bases each). The J call could be wrong; TRBJ2-7 is a better fit for the DNA end. From germline, CDR1 is DFQATT and CDR2 SNEGSKA (reference sequence). The CDR3 is 15 residues long. The CDR3 is CSASGGQGTSYEQYF. The CDR3 coding sequence is TGCAGTGCTAGTGGGGGTCAAGGGACCTCCTACGAGCAGTACTTC.

This clonotype was seen at least ten times. The chain recombines TRBV2 with TRBJ1-4; unclear D gene. Trimming took 6 bases from V and 8 from J, leaving 19 bases between them. The CDR3 spans 15 residues. From germline, CDR1 is SNHLY and CDR2 FYNNEI. As DNA, the CDR3 is TGTGCCAGCAGCGAGACTTTATTAGGTTCCGAAAAACTGTTTTTT. It translates to CASSETLLGSEKLFF.

This clonotype occurred a few times. J is TRBJ2-5 and V is TRBV29-1; D may be TRBD2 (6 bases). Trimming cost V 0 bases and J 4 bases, with 9 bases left between them. This CDR3 is 13 amino acids long. Germline CDR1 is SQVTM and CDR2 is ANQGSEA. DNA of the CDR3: TGCAGCGTTGAAGATCGGGGGTTAGAGACCCAGTACTTC. Its protein is CSVEDRGLETQYF.

This clonotype was counted between two and nine times. The rearrangement links TRBV28 to TRBJ2-5; a weak D match, TRBD2 (6 bases). This CDR3 is built from 14 residues. The V end was cut by 5 bases, the J end by 5 bases, with 15 bases between. Germline V gene data show CDR1 as MDHEN and CDR2 as SYDVKM. The CDR3 sequence is CASSPLGTSETQYF. The CDR3 DNA reads as TGTGCCAGCAGTCCACTGGGGACTTCTGAGACCCAGTACTTC.

There are a few counts of this clonotype. The CDR3 spells CASSVATGTTEAFF. The CDR3 DNA sequence: TGTGCCAGCAGCGTAGCAACAGGGACCACTGAAGCTTTCTTT. The chain is built from TRBV9 and TRBJ1-1; D might be TRBD1 (6 bases). This CDR3 has 14 amino acids. CDR1 and CDR2 (germline): SGDLS, YYNGEE. With 0 bases removed from V and 4 bases from J, the gap between germline ends came to 10 bases. The complete variable domain, with remaining parts taken from reference TRBV9 and TRBJ1-1, reads DSGVTQTPKHLITATGQRVTLRCSPRSGDLSVYWYQQSLDQGLQFLIQYYNGEERAKGNILERFSAQQFPDLHSELNLSSLELGDSALYFCASSVATGTTEAFFGQGTRLTVV.

This clonotype was seen a handful of times. This rearrangement joins TRBV11-3 to TRBJ2-5, with 9 bases matching TRBD2. The DNA end favors TRBJ2-1, so the J call may be wrong. Germline values: CDR1 SGHNT, CDR2 YENEEA. The CDR3 loop spans 14 amino acids. CDR3 nucleotides: TGTGCCAGCAGCTCGGCTAGCGGGACGGGTGAGCAGTTCTTC. Its protein product is CASSSASGTGEQFF.

This clonotype was observed a few times. This chain links TRBV2 with TRBJ1-3; D is uncertain. Germline loops: CDR1 SNHLY, CDR2 FYNNEI. V gave up 4 bases and J gave up 0 bases, with 7 bases separating them. The CDR3 covers 14 residues. The CDR3: CASSATLSGNTIYF. The CDR3 DNA reads as TGTGCCAGCAGTGCAACCCTCTCTGGAAACACCATATATTTT. Using reference TRBV2 and TRBJ1-3 for the parts outside the CDR3, the full variable domain is EPEVTQTPSHQVTQMGQEVILRCVPISNHLYFYWYRQILGQKVEFLVSFYNNEISEKSEIFDDQFSVERPDGSNFTLKIRSTKLEDSAMYFCASSATLSGNTIYFGEGSWLTVV.

This clonotype showed up just a few times. This CDR3 is CASSNRQSYTQYF. CDR3 DNA sequence: TGTGCCAGCAGCAACAGACAGTCGTATACGCAGTATTTT. This chain links TRBV7-2 with TRBJ2-3; a weak D match, TRBD1 (5 bases). There are 13 residues in the CDR3. V lost 5 bases and J 7 bases, leaving 13 bases between the germline ends. From germline, CDR1 is SGHTA and CDR2 FQGNSA.

This clonotype came up a few times. This chain joins TRBV28 and TRBJ2-3, with D perhaps TRBD2 (5 bases). V was trimmed by 4 bases and J by 6 bases, leaving 17 bases between them. Germline loops: CDR1 MDHEN, CDR2 SYDVKM. The CDR3 length is 15 residues. CDR3 DNA: TGTGCCAGCAGTTCCAGAGGGAGATCGAAGGATACGCAGTATTTT. As protein: CASSSRGRSKDTQYF.

This clonotype was picked up a small number of times. The gene calls are TRBV6-5 and TRBJ2-6; TRBD1 matches at 7 bases. Per the germline V gene, CDR1 is MNHEY and CDR2 is SVGAGI. V was clipped by 2 bases and J by 1 base; unmatched bases: 5. The CDR3 spans 17 residues. The CDR3 DNA is TGTGCCAGCAGTTACACAGCACAGGGGTCTGGGGCCAACGTCCTGACTTTC. Its translation: CASSYTAQGSGANVLTF.

The J gene is TRBJ2-1, the V gene TRBV5-1; TRBD2 matches at 11 bases. Trimming cost V 4 bases and J 5 bases; bases outside gene matches: 5. CDR3 length equals 15 residues. CDR1 and CDR2 (germline): SGHRS, YFSETQ. In DNA, the CDR3 is TGCGCCAGCAGCACTAGCGGGAGCAACCACAATGAGCAGTTCTTC. Translating it yields CASSTSGSNHNEQFF.

This clonotype was seen a single time. This rearrangement joins TRBV7-9 to TRBJ2-5; D remains unclear. The tail of the sequence fits TRBJ2-7 better, so the J call may be wrong. CDR1 and CDR2 from the germline V gene are SEHNR and FQNEAQ (reference sequence). The CDR3 is made up of 13 amino acids. CDR3 in amino acids: CASSSLGSYEQYF. CDR3 coding DNA: TGTGCCAGCAGTTCTCTAGGGTCCTACGAGCAGTACTTC.

Only a few counts were recorded for this clonotype. This rearrangement joins TRBV11-1 to TRBJ2-7, with 8 bases matching TRBD1. The CDR3 has 15 amino acids. The V and J ends lost 1 base and 3 bases, in that order; junction bases with no gene match: 5. Germline V lookup: CDR1 SGHAT, CDR2 FQDESV (reference sequence). Written as DNA, the CDR3 is TGTGCCAGCAGCTTAGGGACAGGGAGAGTCTACGAGCAGTACTTC. As protein: CASSLGTGRVYEQYF.

The table lists this clonotype with a few counts. The J gene is TRBJ2-5, the V gene TRBV7-9; tentatively, D is TRBD2 (6 bases). V shed 5 bases and J shed 5 bases, with 15 bases lying between them. Per germline, CDR1 SEHNR and CDR2 FQNEAQ (reference sequence). The CDR3 sequence is 14 residues long. The CDR3 coding sequence is TGTGCCAGCAGCACGGGGGATCCAGAGGAGACCCAGTACTTC. Amino acids: CASSTGDPEETQYF.

In regard to this clonotype: One end of the junction varies from germline; a read error may be responsible. The chain carries TRBV7-2 and TRBJ1-5; D remains unclear. The CDR3 totals 15 residues. Per the germline V gene, CDR1 is SGHTA and CDR2 is FQGNSA. This CDR3 reads CASSVNPQGNQPLHF. For the CDR3, the DNA is TGTGCCAGCAGCGTGAACCCTCAAGGAAATCAGCCCCTGCATTTT.

The rearrangement links TRBV27 to TRBJ2-7; D call uncertain. CDR3 size: 15 residues. V was cut by 5 bases and J by 7 bases, with 21 bases left in between. Germline loops: CDR1 MNHEY, CDR2 SMNVEV (reference sequence). In DNA, the CDR3 is TGTGCCAGCAGTAGGTCGGCCGGTGAGTTGGAGGAGCAGTACTTC. Residues: CASSRSAGELEEQYF.

This clonotype occurred a few times. This chain links TRBV7-9 with TRBJ2-4; D remains unclear. The germline gives CDR1 SEHNR, CDR2 FQNEAQ (reference sequence). V dropped 3 bases and J dropped 7 bases, with 13 bases sitting between them. This CDR3 contains 14 residues. CDR3 DNA sequence: TGTGCCAGCAGCTTGGATCAGGAATGGAACATTCAGTACTTC. It yields the protein CASSLDQEWNIQYF.

The chain links TRBV19 to TRBJ2-4; 7 bases fit TRBD1. Germline CDR1 LNHDA, CDR2 SQIVND (reference sequence). V was clipped by 6 bases and J by 0 bases; unmatched bases: 5. CDR3 size: 15 residues. DNA of the CDR3: TGTGCCAGTAGCGATCGGGACAGAGCCAAAAACATTCAGTACTTC. This gives the protein CASSDRDRAKNIQYF.

This chain uses TRBV6-6 with TRBJ1-3; D not resolved. CDR1 MNHNY and CDR2 SVGAGI come from the germline V gene (reference sequence). This CDR3 is built from 14 residues. V lost 8 bases and J lost 0, with 11 bases in between. CDR3 DNA sequence: TGTGCCAGCGGAGCCTCCGTCTCTGGAAACACCATATATTTT. It encodes CASGASVSGNTIYF.

A word on this clonotype: Germline and junction disagree at one end, which may indicate a read error. Here the CDR3 DNA reads TGTGCCAGCAGTTACAGCGGGGCCCGTTATGAAAGACTGTTTTTT. This codes for CASSYSGARYERLFF. The rearrangement uses TRBV6-5 and TRBJ1-4; perhaps TRBD1 as D (5 bases). This CDR3 is built from 15 residues. CDR1 MNHEY and CDR2 SVGAGI come from the germline V gene.

The chain joins TRBV4-3 to TRBJ2-1, with D possibly being TRBD2 (6 bases). This CDR3 has 15 residues. Germline-derived CDR1 and CDR2 are LGHNA and YSLEER. V shed 0 bases and J shed 7 bases, with 13 bases lying between them. The CDR3 region is CASSQDFTSWNEQFF. Written as DNA, the CDR3 is TGCGCCAGCAGCCAAGATTTTACTAGCTGGAATGAGCAGTTCTTC.